This TCR beta chain comes out of a study of graft-versus-host responses after intestinal transplantation. As to this clone: The antigen is undetermined.

Sequencing was performed with immunoSEQ multiplex PCR; in TCRdb, only in-frame clones are kept and a portion is missing. The data contain over 40,000 clones, 85% to 95% of them seen just once; the ten biggest clones take up about 0.54%. Study-wide findings and caveats: Ileal or blood samples showed some GvH clones first, and such clones were also found in recipient marrow.

This CDR3 comprises 15 residues. The germline V and J ends were trimmed by 0 bases and 10 bases, with 19 bases remaining between them. Per germline, CDR1 SGDLS and CDR2 YYNGEE. This specimen was unstimulated CD8+ T cells sorted from spleen or lymph node cells, taken before transplant. J is TRBJ1-1 and V is TRBV9; D is possibly TRBD1 (6 bases). The origin of this receptor is a human donor who was the organ donor for an intestinal transplant. CDR3 nucleotide sequence: TGTGCCAGCAGCGTAGAGGGGGGTGGACTCGGAGGAGCTTTCTTT. Protein sequence: CASSVEGGGLGGAFF.